This entry is about one T cell receptor beta chain. The antigen is not known. The data were taken from a study of CD8+ T cells in alopecia areata. About the study: For the treated group, dosing was oral tofacitinib at 5 to 10 mg twice daily. Broader study findings: While patients received tofacitinib, many expanded lesional clones remained present in scalp and blood.

Described treatment: oral pan-JAK inhibitor, 5-10 mg twice daily. Peripheral blood, together with lesional scalp punch biopsies, was collected from alopecia areata patients. J gave up 2 bases and V 5 bases, and 5 bases lay outside the gene matches. CDR1 and CDR2 from the germline V gene are MNHEY and SVGAGI. This CDR3 is built from 14 residues. Investigators isolated RNA and reverse transcribed it into cDNA to act as the sequencing template. Method: immunoSEQ multiplex PCR; TCRdb's copy keeps in-frame clones and lacks some. The data hold 100,000 to 150,000 clones, with about 59% observed a single time.

Sequencing was performed on CD4+ T cells sorted from blood, taken at week 4, from a patient treated with tofacitinib. The chain uses TRBV6-5 and TRBJ2-7, with TRBD1 matching over 8 bases. The sequence came from a human donor with alopecia areata. CDR3 DNA sequence: TGTGCCAGCAGTCGCCGGGACAGGACCTACGAGCAGTACTTC. Its translation: CASSRRDRTYEQYF.